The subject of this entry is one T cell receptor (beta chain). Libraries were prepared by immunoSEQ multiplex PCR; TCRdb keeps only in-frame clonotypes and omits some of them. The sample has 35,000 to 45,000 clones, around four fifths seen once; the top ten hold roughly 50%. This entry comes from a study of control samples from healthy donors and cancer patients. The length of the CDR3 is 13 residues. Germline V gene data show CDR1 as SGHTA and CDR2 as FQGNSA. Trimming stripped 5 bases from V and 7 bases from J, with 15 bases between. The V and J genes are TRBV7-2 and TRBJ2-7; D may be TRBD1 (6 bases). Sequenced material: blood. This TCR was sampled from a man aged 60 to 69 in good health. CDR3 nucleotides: TGTGCCAGCAGCCCCTACAGGGTATCGGAGCAGTACTTC. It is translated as CASSPYRVSEQYF.